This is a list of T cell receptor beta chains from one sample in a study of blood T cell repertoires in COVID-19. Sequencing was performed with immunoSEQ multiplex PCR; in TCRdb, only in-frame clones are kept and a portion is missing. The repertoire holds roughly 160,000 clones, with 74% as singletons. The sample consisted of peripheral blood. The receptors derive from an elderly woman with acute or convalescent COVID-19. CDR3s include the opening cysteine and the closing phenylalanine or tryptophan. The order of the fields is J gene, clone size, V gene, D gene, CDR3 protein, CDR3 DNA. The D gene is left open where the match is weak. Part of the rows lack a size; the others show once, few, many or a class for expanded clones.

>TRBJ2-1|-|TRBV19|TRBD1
CASMQGAIVGNEQFF
TGTGCCAGTATGCAGGGGGCTATCGTGGGCAATGAGCAGTTCTTC
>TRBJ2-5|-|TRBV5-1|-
CASSWTGTGPQYF
TGCGCCAGCAGCTGGACTGGTACGGGTCCACAGTACTTC
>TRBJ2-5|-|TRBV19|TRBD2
CATQTSGMETQYF
TGTGCCACCCAGACTAGCGGGATGGAGACCCAGTACTTC
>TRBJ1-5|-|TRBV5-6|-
CASSLRDNNQPQHF
TGTGCCAGCAGCCTCCGGGACAACAATCAGCCCCAGCATTTT
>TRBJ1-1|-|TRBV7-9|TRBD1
CASSLFGGQANTEAFF
TGTGCCAGCAGCCTTTTCGGTGGACAGGCGAACACTGAAGCTTTCTTT
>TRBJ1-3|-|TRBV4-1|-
CASSQERGRSGNTIYF
TGCGCCAGCAGCCAAGAGCGGGGACGGTCTGGAAACACCATATATTTT
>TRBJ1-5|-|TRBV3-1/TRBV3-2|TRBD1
CASAGQGDQPQHF
TGTGCCAGCGCGGGACAGGGCGATCAGCCCCAGCATTTT
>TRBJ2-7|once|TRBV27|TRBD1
CASSYGQGTYEQYF
TGTGCCAGCAGTTACGGACAGGGGACCTACGAGCAGTACTTC
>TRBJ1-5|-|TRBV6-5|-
CASSLPRDQPQHF
TGTGCCAGCAGTCTCCCCAGGGATCAGCCCCAGCATTTT
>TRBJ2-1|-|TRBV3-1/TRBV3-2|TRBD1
CASSFRQGRYNEQFF
TGTGCCAGCAGCTTTCGACAGGGTCGGTACAATGAGCAGTTCTTC
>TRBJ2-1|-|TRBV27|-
CASGQGPNTYNEQFF
TGTGCCAGCGGGCAGGGTCCGAACACCTACAATGAGCAGTTCTTC
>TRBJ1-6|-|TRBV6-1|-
CASSDLYGVYSPLHF
TGTGCCAGCAGTGACCTTTACGGGGTTTATTCACCCCTCCACTTT
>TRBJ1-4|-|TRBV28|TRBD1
CASSPARGLNEKLFF
TGTGCCAGCAGTCCCGCGAGGGGGCTCAATGAAAAACTGTTTTTT
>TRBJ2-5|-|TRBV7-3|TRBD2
CASSFGGREETQYF
TGTGCCAGCAGCTTCGGGGGGAGGGAAGAGACCCAGTACTTC
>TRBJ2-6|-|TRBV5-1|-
CASSRDSLSGANVLTF
TGCGCCAGCAGCCGTGACAGCCTCTCTGGGGCCAACGTCCTGACTTTC
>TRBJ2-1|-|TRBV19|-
CASSMGRGQQFF
TGTGCCAGTAGTATGGGAAGGGGTCAGCAGTTCTTC
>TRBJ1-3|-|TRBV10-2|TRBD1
CASREGTDTGNTIYF
TGCGCCAGCAGAGAAGGGACAGACACTGGAAACACCATATATTTT
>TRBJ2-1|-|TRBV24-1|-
CATRGEARQFF
TGTGCCACCAGAGGGGAGGCTCGGCAGTTCTTC
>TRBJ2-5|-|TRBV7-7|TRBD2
CASSFGGRQETQYF
TGTGCCAGCAGCTTCGGCGGGAGACAAGAGACCCAGTACTTC
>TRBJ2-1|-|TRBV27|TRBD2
CASTPRLAGGINEQFF
TGTGCCAGCACCCCCCGTCTAGCGGGAGGGATCAATGAGCAGTTCTTC
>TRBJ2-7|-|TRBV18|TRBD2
CASSRASRDYYEQYF
TGTGCCAGCTCACGAGCCTCTAGGGACTACTACGAGCAGTACTTC
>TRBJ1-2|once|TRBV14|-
CASSQDYGGVYGYTF
TGTGCCAGCAGCCAAGATTATGGCGGGGTCTATGGCTACACCTTC